The 13 T cell receptor beta chains presented below share a single source sample, sequenced in a study of Graves' ophthalmopathy and Graves' hyperthyroidism. Amplification targeted the TCR beta CDR3 regions, with RNA transcripts as the source material. Amplification began with first-round RT-PCR using HTBI primers, then second-round multiplex PCR was performed. TCRdb re-analysed the multiplex PCR reads in MiXCR, keeping a single row per CDR3 protein. The table records some 350,000 distinct CDR3 sequences, 17% of them present only once. Sequencing was carried out using peripheral blood. The source of these receptors is an adult woman with stable Graves' hyperthyroidism.

In this sample, this clonotype turned up a few times. The genes are TRBV20-1 and TRBJ2-4; 8 bases are a match to TRBD2. Germline CDR1 DFQATT, CDR2 SNEGSKA (reference sequence). The J segment lost 4 bases and the V segment lost 0 bases, leaving 8 bases of the junction unmatched. The CDR3 covers 16 residues. The CDR3 loop is CSARDWAGGAKNIQYF. For the CDR3, the DNA is TGCAGTGCTAGAGATTGGGCGGGAGGCGCAAAAAACATTCAGTACTTC.

This clonotype was recorded many times. This chain connects TRBV12-3 or TRBV12-4 to TRBJ2-7; TRBD1 agrees at 7 bases. J gave up 4 bases and V 5 bases, and 11 bases lay outside the gene matches. This CDR3 region has 15 residues. The CDR3 sequence is CASSTRQTGRYEQYF. The DNA for the CDR3 is TGTGCCAGCAGTACACGACAGACAGGGCGATACGAGCAGTACTTC.

This clonotype has just a few counts. At one end, the junction sequence differs from germline, possibly due to a read error. The chain's CDR3 is CSARAVTFVGQGDVNIKYF. CDR3 in DNA: TGCAGTGCTAGAGCCGTCACCTTCGTCGGACAGGGAGACGTGAACATTAAGTACTTC. The chain links TRBV20-1 to TRBJ2-4, with 8 positions matching TRBD1. CDR1 and CDR2 (germline): DFQATT, SNEGSKA (reference sequence). The CDR3 length is 19 residues.

The table lists this clonotype with many counts. CDR3 region: CASRGTGGTYEQYF. CDR3 DNA sequence: TGTGCCAGCAGAGGGACGGGGGGGACCTACGAGCAGTACTTC. This chain connects TRBV6-1 to TRBJ2-7; 8 bases are a match to TRBD2. Germline V gene sequence: CDR1 MNHNS, CDR2 SASEGT. J gave up 2 bases and V 6 bases, and 6 bases lay outside the gene matches. This CDR3 is 14 amino acids long.

This clonotype appeared many times. V is TRBV4-3 and J is TRBJ2-7; tentatively, D is TRBD2 (5 bases). V was clipped by 0 bases and J by 0 bases, with 15 bases between them. The CDR3 covers 17 residues. Germline CDR1 LGHNA, CDR2 YSLEER. CDR3 in amino acids: CASSQEMTILNSYEQYF. CDR3 coding DNA: TGCGCCAGCAGCCAAGAAATGACTATCTTAAACTCCTACGAGCAGTACTTC.

This clonotype appeared a few times. CDR3 sequence (DNA): TGTGCCAGCTCACCAGAGCCCGGAGAACTGGCCCACGAGCAGTACTTC. Translating gives CASSPEPGELAHEQYF. The chain combines TRBV18 with TRBJ2-7; D not resolved. Per the germline V gene, CDR1 is KGHSH and CDR2 is LQKENI. The V end lost 2 bases, the J end lost 5 bases, and 19 bases lay between the germline ends. The CDR3 is 16 amino acids.

This clonotype was counted many times. A much bigger clone sits one base away, suggesting this may be a read error. This chain uses TRBV28 with TRBJ2-7, with D possibly being TRBD2 (6 bases). The CDR3 has 12 amino acids. Trimming took off 10 bases at V and 4 bases at J, with 14 bases between the two ends. Germline V gene sequence: CDR1 MDHEN, CDR2 SYDVKM. CDR3 in DNA: TGTGCCACCTTAGGAGGAGGGTACGAGCAGTACTTC. Translating gives CATLGGGYEQYF.

The chain carries TRBV29-1 and TRBJ1-1, with a weak D call TRBD1 (5 bases). The CDR3 spans 20 residues. The germline CDR1 and CDR2 sequences are SQVTM and ANQGSEA. V lost 0 bases and J lost 4, with 30 bases in between. CDR3 residues: CSVEDPFLLQGRFLRTEAFF. The CDR3 region has the DNA TGCAGCGTTGAAGATCCCTTCCTATTGCAGGGAAGGTTTTTGCGCACTGAAGCTTTCTTT. The full variable domain, rest sourced from reference TRBV29-1 and TRBJ1-1, is SAVISQKPSRDICQRGTSLTIQCQVDSQVTMMFWYRQQPGQSLTLIATANQGSEATYESGFVIDKFPISRPNLTFSTLTVSNMSPEDSSIYLCSVEDPFLLQGRFLRTEAFFGQGTRLTVV.

The J gene is TRBJ2-7, the V gene TRBV12-3 or TRBV12-4, with 7 bases that match TRBD2. This CDR3 region has 13 residues. The V segment lost 8 bases and the J segment 1 base; nucleotides outside the gene matches: 5. CDR3 coding DNA: TGTGCCAGCGGGAGGGCCGCATCCTACGAGCAGTACTTC. Translated: CASGRAASYEQYF.

The chain recombines TRBV18 with TRBJ1-1; the D gene is possibly TRBD1 (5 bases). V gave up 5 bases and J gave up 6 bases, with 13 bases separating them. From germline, CDR1 is KGHSH and CDR2 LQKENI. The CDR3 is 13 residues long. The CDR3 is CASSKAGTPEAFF. The CDR3 DNA sequence: TGTGCCAGCTCAAAGGCAGGGACCCCTGAAGCTTTCTTT.

This clonotype was observed at least ten times. The chain employs TRBV7-2 and TRBJ2-1; D unclear. Germline assignment: CDR1 SGHTA and CDR2 FQGNSA. The CDR3 runs 15 residues. V was cut by 2 bases and J by 0 bases, with 8 bases left in between. CDR3 coding DNA: TGTGCCAGCAGCTTATCCTCGAGCTCCTACAATGAGCAGTTCTTC. Translating it yields CASSLSSSSYNEQFF.

This clonotype showed up many times. This rearrangement joins TRBV6-2 or TRBV6-3 to TRBJ2-5; no clear D. CDR3 length equals 13 residues. The germline V gene encodes CDR1 MNHEY and CDR2 SVGEGT. The V and J ends lost 6 bases and 1 base respectively, with 9 bases between them. As DNA, the CDR3 is TGTGCCAGCAGACCCAGGTTCCAAGAGACCCAGTACTTC. The encoded protein is CASRPRFQETQYF.

At least ten counts were recorded for this clonotype. The chain employs TRBV12-3 or TRBV12-4 and TRBJ2-7; 9 bases map to TRBD1. Unmatched junction bases numbered 17, after V lost 6 bases and J lost 2 bases. The CDR3 loop spans 18 amino acids. The CDR3 loop is CASSKPGQGQLLTYEQYF. The CDR3 nucleotides read TGTGCCAGCAGCAAGCCGGGACAGGGACAGTTGCTGACCTACGAGCAGTACTTC.